This entry describes one T cell receptor (beta chain). The CDR3 length is 15 residues. V was cut by 6 bases and J by 6 bases, with 19 bases left in between. Germline V gene data show CDR1 as MNHNY and CDR2 as SVGAGI (reference sequence). These data belong to a study of control samples from healthy donors and cancer patients. Method: immunoSEQ multiplex PCR; TCRdb's copy keeps in-frame clones and lacks some. The sample has 120,000 to 150,000 clones, less than 90% seen once. The J gene is TRBJ2-3, the V gene TRBV6-6, with TRBD2 as a possible D gene (5 bases). Sequencing was done on a sample of blood. This receptor was obtained from a woman younger than 45 in good health. For the CDR3, the DNA is TGTGCCAGCAGCCCCAGGTATTCGGGGTTGGATACGCAGTATTTT. Translated: CASSPRYSGLDTQYF.